Listed here are 30 T cell receptor beta chains from one sample, sequenced in a study of cytomegalovirus exposure and HLA in healthy donors. The PCR ran on 60 Vbeta and 13 Jbeta primers. The assay was immunoSEQ multiplex PCR, and TCRdb's table has in-frame clones only and misses some. The table has about 95,000 clones, about three quarters seen once; the top ten hold roughly 15%. Specimen: PBMCs. These receptors all stem from a woman aged 50 to 65 in good health and CMV-seropositive.

In nucleotides, the CDR3 is TGCGCCAGCAGGACAGGGGGCGTGATTGAAAAACTGTTTTTT. It yields the protein CASRTGGVIEKLFF. This sequence joins TRBV5-1 and TRBJ1-4; 10 bases fit TRBD1. V dropped 5 bases and J dropped 7; count of bases not matched to a gene: 5. CDR1 is SGHRS and CDR2 is YFSETQ in the germline V gene. The CDR3 runs 14 residues. The complete variable domain, with remaining parts taken from reference TRBV5-1 and TRBJ1-4, reads KAGVTQTPRYLIKTRGQQVTLSCSPISGHRSVSWYQQTPGQGLQFLFEYFSETQRNKGNFPGRFSGRQFSNSRSEMNVSTLELGDSALYLCASRTGGVIEKLFFGSGTQLSVL.

This chain links TRBV30 with TRBJ1-1, with D tentatively TRBD1 (6 bases). V shed 5 bases and J shed 3 bases, with 13 bases lying between them. The CDR3 consists of 13 residues. Germline V lookup: CDR1 GTSNPN, CDR2 SVGIG (reference sequence). This chain's CDR3 is CAWAGQFDTEAFF. Here the CDR3 DNA reads TGTGCCTGGGCTGGACAGTTCGACACTGAAGCTTTCTTT.

The CDR3 spells CASSHLGLAEISGANVLTF. CDR3 bases: TGCGCCAGCAGCCATCTTGGACTAGCGGAAATCTCTGGGGCCAACGTCCTGACTTTC. The gene calls are TRBV4-1 and TRBJ2-6, with 10 bases fitting TRBD2. Unmatched junction bases numbered 8, after V lost 3 bases and J lost 0 bases. This CDR3 has 19 residues. Germline V lookup: CDR1 MGHRA, CDR2 YSYEKL.

This chain links TRBV19 with TRBJ2-1; 7 nucleotides align to TRBD2. The CDR3 sequence is 17 residues long. Germline-derived CDR1 and CDR2 are LNHDA and SQIVND (reference sequence). Unmatched junction bases numbered 16, after V lost 5 bases and J lost 6 bases. In nucleotides, the CDR3 is TGTGCCAGTAGTCCCCCCGGAGGCGGGAGAGGAATCAATGAGCAGTTCTTC. Amino acids: CASSPPGGGRGINEQFF.

Points on this clone: The junction departs from germline at one end; a sequencing error may be responsible. The rearrangement links TRBV10-3 to TRBJ2-3; TRBD1 matches at 8 bases. The CDR3 extends over 14 amino acids. The V gene's germline CDR1 is ENHRY and CDR2 SYGVKD. The CDR3 DNA reads TGTGTCATCAGGCCGGACAGGGCTGGGGATACGCAGTATTTT. Translation: CVIRPDRAGDTQYF.

This clone was detected a few times. The J gene is TRBJ2-3, the V gene TRBV5-4; 9 nucleotides line up with TRBD1. The trim removed 0 bases at V and 5 bases at J, leaving 7 bases unmatched. Germline V gene sequence: CDR1 SGHNT, CDR2 YYREEE (reference sequence). CDR3 length: 16 residues. In DNA form, the CDR3 reads TGTGCCAGCAGCTTGGCGCGGACAGGGGCCGTAGATACGCAGTATTTT. It encodes CASSLARTGAVDTQYF.

V gene TRBV4-3 combines with J gene TRBJ1-1; tentatively, D is TRBD1 (6 bases). The CDR3 contains 15 residues. V lost 0 bases, J lost 10 bases, and 18 bases lay in between. Per the germline V gene, CDR1 is LGHNA and CDR2 is YSLEER. CDR3 in amino acids: CASSQDAGDTSRAFF. The CDR3 nucleotides read TGCGCCAGCAGCCAAGATGCAGGGGATACCTCGAGAGCTTTCTTT.

The chain combines TRBV19 with TRBJ2-5, with D possibly matching TRBD1 (5 bases). With the DNA end fitting TRBJ2-7 better, the J assignment may be wrong. Germline lookup yields CDR1 LNHDA and CDR2 SQIVND (reference sequence). The CDR3 has 14 residues. In DNA form, the CDR3 reads TGTGCCAGTAGTATGACGTGGGGCAACTACGAGCAGTACTTC. Translation gives CASSMTWGNYEQYF.

CDR3 bases: TGTGCCAGCAGCCAGGACAGGGGGTTCACCACAGATACGCAGTATTTT. This translates into CASSQDRGFTTDTQYF. The chain uses TRBV4-2 and TRBJ2-3; 10 bases match TRBD1. This CDR3 comprises 16 residues. Germline V lookup: CDR1 LGHNA, CDR2 YNFKEQ. With V trimmed by 3 bases and J by 2 bases, 5 bases remained unmatched.

The V call is TRBV6-1, the J call TRBJ2-3; 10 nucleotides align to TRBD1. The CDR3 runs 18 residues. The junction had 8 bases not matched to a gene; V was cut back by 1 base and J by 1 base. Germline CDR1 is MNHNS and CDR2 is SASEGT. In DNA form, the CDR3 reads TGTGCCAGCAGTGAAGGATGGGGGACAGGGGTACGCACAGATACGCAGTATTTT. This encodes CASSEGWGTGVRTDTQYF.

The chain links TRBV6-1 to TRBJ1-5; D gene ambiguous. Trimming shortened V by 4 bases and J by 5 bases, and 3 bases separated the two germline ends. CDR3 size: 11 residues. CDR1 is MNHNS, CDR2 SASEGT, per germline. In DNA, the CDR3 is TGTGCCAGCAGTGCTGATCAGCCCCAGCATTTT. Translating gives CASSADQPQHF.

This clone has just a few counts. The chain uses TRBV30 and TRBJ1-2; TRBD1 matches 9 bases. After removal of 3 bases from V and 8 bases from J, the junction contained 4 bases not matched to a gene. Germline V gene sequence: CDR1 GTSNPN, CDR2 SVGIG (reference sequence). The CDR3 contains 12 residues. The CDR3 coding sequence is TGTGCCTGGAGCTGGACAGGGGAGGGCTACACCTTC. Translation: CAWSWTGEGYTF.

The chain uses TRBV19 and TRBJ1-4; possibly TRBD1 for D (6 bases). The germline V and J ends were trimmed by 4 bases and 4 bases, with 16 bases remaining between them. The length of the CDR3 is 16 residues. In germline, CDR1 is LNHDA, CDR2 SQIVND (reference sequence). The CDR3 sequence: CASSKGSGAGNEKLFF. CDR3 DNA: TGTGCCAGTAGTAAGGGGTCAGGGGCCGGTAATGAAAAACTGTTTTTT.

The J gene is TRBJ2-7, the V gene TRBV5-1, with TRBD1 as a possible D gene (5 bases). The CDR3 is 14 amino acids. Germline V gives CDR1 SGHRS, CDR2 YFSETQ. The V and J ends lost 0 bases and 2 bases respectively, with 9 bases between them. The CDR3 DNA reads TGCGCCAGCAGCTTGGGGACACGAACCTACGAGCAGTACTTC. Protein: CASSLGTRTYEQYF.

This rearrangement joins TRBV15 to TRBJ2-1, with 10 bases fitting TRBD2. The junction had 5 bases not matched to a gene; V was cut back by 11 bases and J by 4 bases. This CDR3 has 13 amino acids. Germline-derived CDR1 and CDR2 are LNHNV and YYDKDF (reference sequence). CDR3 protein: CAAGLADYNEQFF. Written as DNA, the CDR3 is TGTGCCGCAGGACTAGCGGATTACAATGAGCAGTTCTTC.

This clone was counted a single time. The rearrangement joins TRBV5-4 to TRBJ2-1; 11 bases agree with TRBD2. V lost 1 base to trimming and J lost 9 bases; unmatched junction nucleotides: 12. CDR1 SGHNT and CDR2 YYREEE come from the germline V gene (reference sequence). There are 17 residues in the CDR3. For the CDR3, the DNA is TGTGCCAGCAGCTTGTATGGGGCTAGCGGGAGGAGAATTGAGCAGTTCTTC. It encodes CASSLYGASGRRIEQFF.

V usage is TRBV10-3 and J usage is TRBJ1-6; D unclear. CDR1 is ENHRY, CDR2 SYGVKD, per germline. CDR3 length equals 16 residues. V shed 3 bases and J shed 7 bases, with 16 bases lying between them. The CDR3 sequence: CAISDLEGPQNSPLHF. The CDR3 DNA is TGTGCCATCAGTGACCTGGAGGGCCCGCAAAATTCACCCCTCCACTTT.

This chain uses TRBV7-2 with TRBJ1-3; D not resolved. Germline V CDR1 and CDR2: SGHTA, FQGNSA. This CDR3 spans 15 amino acids. Trimming removed 4 bases from V and 0 bases from J, with 10 bases in between. As DNA, the CDR3 is TGTGCCAGCAGCTCCGCGCCCACCTCTGGAAACACCATATATTTT. Protein: CASSSAPTSGNTIYF.

This chain joins TRBV7-9 and TRBJ2-5; 9 positions match TRBD1. CDR1 and CDR2 (germline): SEHNR, FQNEAQ (reference sequence). V lost 1 base to trimming and J lost 5 bases; unmatched junction nucleotides: 5. This CDR3 comprises 15 residues. The CDR3 region is CASSLVHRGLETQYF. CDR3 nucleotide sequence: TGTGCCAGCAGCTTAGTGCACAGGGGGCTGGAGACCCAGTACTTC.

The V gene is TRBV5-1, the J gene TRBJ2-7, with D tentatively TRBD1 (6 bases). V shed 3 bases and J shed 6 bases, with 10 bases lying between them. Germline V gene data show CDR1 as SGHRS and CDR2 as YFSETQ. This CDR3 has 12 amino acids. CDR3 amino acids: CASSSQGPEQYF. CDR3 DNA sequence: TGCGCCAGCAGCTCACAGGGACCCGAGCAGTACTTC.

This rearrangement joins TRBV11-2 to TRBJ1-5; no firm D call. The CDR3 has 13 amino acids. Germline V gene lookup returns CDR1 SGHAT and CDR2 FQNNGV. Trimming left V 0 bases short and J 6 bases short, with 6 bases between. The CDR3 sequence is CASSLERSQPQHF. For the CDR3, the DNA is TGTGCCAGCAGCTTAGAAAGGAGTCAGCCCCAGCATTTT.

The CDR3 loop reads CASSRRGYEYEQYF. The CDR3 DNA follows: TGTGCCAGCAGCCGCAGGGGTTACGAATACGAGCAGTACTTC. This chain uses TRBV28 with TRBJ2-7; the D gene is possibly TRBD1 (6 bases). This CDR3 contains 14 residues. The V and J ends lost 6 bases and 4 bases respectively, with 16 bases between them. Germline V gives CDR1 MDHEN, CDR2 SYDVKM.

The rearrangement uses TRBV5-1 and TRBJ2-5; 12 bases fit TRBD2. CDR3 length: 17 residues. Germline V gene sequence: CDR1 SGHRS, CDR2 YFSETQ. With V trimmed by 4 bases and J by 5 bases, 12 bases remained unmatched. CDR3 protein: CASSVTLLAGGGETQYF. CDR3 coding DNA: TGCGCCAGCAGCGTTACACTACTAGCGGGAGGTGGCGAGACCCAGTACTTC.

V gene TRBV5-1 combines with J gene TRBJ1-1, with 11 bases lining up with TRBD1. CDR3 length equals 16 residues. The V gene end was trimmed by 0 bases and the J gene end by 6 bases; junction bases not matched to a gene: 7. Germline V gene sequence: CDR1 SGHRS, CDR2 YFSETQ. Written as DNA, the CDR3 is TGCGCCAGCAGCTTGGCCGGGACAGGGGGGGGATCTGAAGCTTTCTTT. This codes for CASSLAGTGGGSEAFF. Combining the CDR3 with reference TRBV5-1 and TRBJ1-1 gives the whole variable domain KAGVTQTPRYLIKTRGQQVTLSCSPISGHRSVSWYQQTPGQGLQFLFEYFSETQRNKGNFPGRFSGRQFSNSRSEMNVSTLELGDSALYLCASSLAGTGGGSEAFFGQGTRLTVV.

This chain uses TRBV6-5 with TRBJ2-7, with a tentative D call TRBD1 (6 bases). Germline values: CDR1 MNHEY, CDR2 SVGAGI. Trimming removed 5 bases at V and 6 bases at J, with 14 bases between. The CDR3 covers 13 residues. CDR3 loop: CASSPRTGFEQYF. For the CDR3, the DNA is TGTGCCAGCAGTCCACGAACAGGGTTCGAGCAGTACTTC.

This chain links TRBV7-9 with TRBJ2-3, with 9 bases lining up with TRBD2. The CDR3 has 15 residues. Per the germline V gene, CDR1 is SEHNR and CDR2 is FQNEAQ (reference sequence). The junction had 14 bases not matched to a gene; V was cut back by 5 bases and J by 11 bases. The CDR3 DNA reads TGTGCCAGCAGCCTGGGGGGAGCGGGAGGCGAATTGCAGTATTTT. Residues: CASSLGGAGGELQYF.

J is TRBJ2-1 and V is TRBV27, with a possible D match to TRBD2 (6 bases). The CDR3 covers 16 residues. Trimming removed 6 bases from V and 8 bases from J, with 23 bases in between. Germline V lookup: CDR1 MNHEY, CDR2 SMNVEV (reference sequence). This CDR3 is CASSHQTGTGSDEQFF. CDR3 coding DNA: TGTGCCAGCAGCCATCAAACCGGGACTGGTTCGGATGAGCAGTTCTTC.

V and J are TRBV5-4 and TRBJ2-3; 8 nucleotides line up with TRBD2. CDR1 SGHNT and CDR2 YYREEE come from the germline V gene (reference sequence). The J segment lost 6 bases and the V segment lost 6 bases, leaving 12 bases of the junction unmatched. This CDR3 is 15 amino acids long. CDR3 loop: CASTQGGRPGDTQYF. The CDR3 region has the DNA TGTGCCAGCACCCAGGGCGGGAGGCCGGGGGATACGCAGTATTTT.

V gene TRBV28 combines with J gene TRBJ2-7, with 7 bases identical to TRBD1. From germline, CDR1 is MDHEN and CDR2 SYDVKM. V shed 5 bases, J shed 1 base, and the junction held 8 bases outside the gene matches. The CDR3 totals 15 residues. The CDR3 loop is CASSDGTVGSYEQYF. CDR3 nucleotide sequence: TGTGCCAGCAGTGACGGGACAGTAGGGTCCTACGAGCAGTACTTC.

This chain joins TRBV28 and TRBJ2-5, with TRBD1 as a possible D gene (7 bases). The J call is in doubt because the DNA end fits TRBJ2-7 better. Germline CDR1 reads MDHEN; CDR2 reads SYDVKM. The length of the CDR3 is 14 residues. In DNA form, the CDR3 reads TGTGCCAGCAGTTTCGCGGGACAGAACTACGAGCAGTACTTC. Its protein product is CASSFAGQNYEQYF.